Shown below are 8 T cell receptor beta chains from a single sample sequenced in a study of cytomegalovirus exposure and HLA in healthy donors. Profiling relied on immunoSEQ multiplex PCR, and the TCRdb table lists in-frame clones only, not all of them. Of fewer than 150,000 clones in the sample, approximately 86% were seen once. Sequenced: PBMCs. The receptor source for this set is a man aged 18-30 years in good health and CMV-seropositive.

The V gene is TRBV10-3, the J gene TRBJ1-1, with 7 bases identical to TRBD1. Trimming took 3 bases from V and 10 from J; bases not matched to a gene: 11. CDR3 size: 14 residues. Germline V gives CDR1 ENHRY, CDR2 SYGVKD. The CDR3 sequence is CAISETSGTAGAFF. CDR3 nucleotides: TGTGCCATCAGTGAAACTTCCGGGACAGCCGGAGCTTTCTTT.

The V and J genes are TRBV7-3 and TRBJ2-1; TRBD2 aligns across 8 bases. The germline CDR1 and CDR2 sequences are SGHTA and FQGTGA. With V trimmed by 4 bases and J by 6 bases, 2 bases remained unmatched. The CDR3 sequence is 13 residues long. The chain's CDR3 is CASSWGTSNEQFF. Written as DNA, the CDR3 is TGTGCCAGCAGCTGGGGGACTAGCAATGAGCAGTTCTTC.

The gene calls are TRBV7-9 and TRBJ2-7; no clear D. The germline V and J ends were trimmed by 0 bases and 7 bases, with 16 bases remaining between them. CDR3 length: 15 residues. Germline V CDR1 and CDR2: SEHNR, FQNEAQ (reference sequence). CDR3 bases: TGTGCCAGCAGCTTAGCGTCGGCAGTTGCAGGAGAGCAGTACTTC. This codes for CASSLASAVAGEQYF.

This clone came up a few times. The rearrangement joins TRBV9 to TRBJ2-2, with unresolved D. CDR1 and CDR2 (germline): SGDLS, YYNGEE. The CDR3 spans 12 residues. V was shortened by 10 bases and J by 3 bases, with 10 bases between the two germline ends. CDR3: CASSRYTGELFF. As DNA, the CDR3 is TGTGCCTCTTCCCGTTACACCGGGGAGCTGTTTTTT.

This chain connects TRBV2 to TRBJ1-2; the match to TRBD1 covers 7 bases. Looked up from germline, CDR1 is SNHLY and CDR2 is FYNNEI. The CDR3 sequence is 14 residues long. With 2 bases clipped from V and 8 bases from J, the junction kept 8 bases outside the gene matches. CDR3 DNA: TGTGCCAGCAGTGAACGACAGGGAGTGAGCGGCTACACCTTC. It specifies CASSERQGVSGYTF.

The chain couples TRBV6-6 to TRBJ2-5; TRBD1 matches at 9 bases. CDR1 is MNHNY and CDR2 is SVGAGI in the germline V gene (reference sequence). V lost 5 bases and J lost 4; bases outside the gene matches: 2. The CDR3 contains 13 residues. CDR3 loop: CASSLTGGETQYF. CDR3 nucleotide sequence: TGTGCCAGCAGTCTGACAGGGGGAGAGACCCAGTACTTC.

This clone was detected a few times. The chain carries TRBV27 and TRBJ1-4; D is uncertain. Per the germline V gene, CDR1 is MNHEY and CDR2 is SMNVEV (reference sequence). The CDR3 is 12 amino acids. V lost 3 bases and J 8 bases, leaving 7 bases between the germline ends. The CDR3 spells CASSFVGEKLFF. CDR3 nucleotides: TGTGCCAGCAGTTTTGTGGGCGAAAAACTGTTTTTT.

The chain has TRBV18 and TRBJ2-3; 7 bases are a match to TRBD1. Germline assignment: CDR1 KGHSH and CDR2 LQKENI. The junction had 3 bases not matched to a gene; V was cut back by 5 bases and J by 4 bases. The CDR3 extends over 13 amino acids. CDR3 region: CASSDRDADTQYF. CDR3 in DNA: TGTGCCAGCTCAGACAGGGACGCAGATACGCAGTATTTT.